These 20 T cell receptor beta chains were all obtained from the same sample, sequenced in a study of cytomegalovirus exposure and HLA in healthy donors. The PCR ran on 60 Vbeta and 13 Jbeta primers. Produced via immunoSEQ multiplex PCR; TCRdb's table is partial and in-frame only. This sample has 200,000 to 250,000 clones, with 76% found just once. The sequencing input was PBMCs. These receptors originate from a man aged 18 to 30 in good health and CMV-seronegative.

This sequence joins TRBV6-5 and TRBJ2-1, with 12 bases lining up with TRBD2. V gave up 4 bases and J gave up 4 bases; unmatched junction bases: 2. This CDR3 is built from 15 residues. Germline CDR1 MNHEY, CDR2 SVGAGI. The CDR3 loop is CASSSGLAGYNEQFF. The DNA for the CDR3 is TGTGCCAGCAGTTCAGGACTAGCGGGATACAATGAGCAGTTCTTC.

The genes are TRBV2 and TRBJ2-5, with 7 bases fitting TRBD2. CDR3 length: 13 amino acids. Trimming at V came to 3 bases and at J to 3 bases, leaving 1 base not matched to a gene. Germline CDR1 and CDR2: SNHLY and FYNNEI. CDR3 sequence reads: CASSELAEETQYF. In DNA form, the CDR3 reads TGTGCCAGCAGTGAGCTAGCGGAAGAGACCCAGTACTTC.

The V and J genes are TRBV28 and TRBJ1-2; 10 bases agree with TRBD1. Per the germline V gene, CDR1 is MDHEN and CDR2 is SYDVKM. The V gene end was trimmed by 2 bases and the J gene end by 8 bases; junction bases not matched to a gene: 5. This CDR3 contains 14 residues. CDR3 in amino acids: CASSLRQGALGYTF. The DNA of the CDR3 is TGTGCCAGCAGTTTAAGACAGGGGGCCCTAGGCTACACCTTC.

The chain combines TRBV19 with TRBJ2-1; tentatively, D is TRBD1 (6 bases). Trimming stripped 3 bases from V and 8 bases from J, with 14 bases between. The CDR3 runs 14 residues. The germline gives CDR1 LNHDA, CDR2 SQIVND (reference sequence). CDR3 protein: CASSIRGIGYEQFF. The DNA for the CDR3 is TGTGCCAGTAGTATTAGGGGGATAGGCTATGAGCAGTTCTTC.

The chain recombines TRBV19 with TRBJ1-2; no reliable D call. The V gene lost 5 bases and the J gene lost 8 bases, with 18 bases spanning the gap. Looked up from germline, CDR1 is LNHDA and CDR2 is SQIVND (reference sequence). The CDR3 is 14 amino acids. The CDR3 coding sequence is TGTGCCAGTAGTGCGGCAGCCCTACCGTGGGGCTACACCTTC. Translated: CASSAAALPWGYTF.

V usage is TRBV6-5 and J usage is TRBJ1-1, with D unresolved. The CDR3 sequence is 14 residues long. V was clipped by 5 bases and J by 4 bases, with 14 bases between them. CDR1 is MNHEY, CDR2 SVGAGI, per germline. Here the CDR3 reads CASSPRGGPTEAFF. In DNA, the CDR3 is TGTGCCAGCAGTCCCCGCGGCGGGCCCACTGAAGCTTTCTTT.

The CDR3, as DNA: TGTGCCAGTAGTATTGGGGACTTCGCCTACGAGCAGTACTTC. Protein product: CASSIGDFAYEQYF. This chain connects TRBV19 to TRBJ2-7; TRBD2 is a possible D gene (6 bases). V was pared by 3 bases and J by 2 bases, with 11 bases between. The CDR3 length is 14 residues. Per the germline V gene, CDR1 is LNHDA and CDR2 is SQIVND (reference sequence).

The chain recombines TRBV9 with TRBJ2-3; 9 bases agree with TRBD2. V gave up 0 bases and J gave up 1 base; unmatched junction bases: 3. Germline V gives CDR1 SGDLS, CDR2 YYNGEE. The CDR3 has 16 amino acids. The CDR3 is CASSVGTSVRTDTQYF. Here the CDR3 DNA reads TGTGCCAGCAGCGTAGGGACTAGCGTCCGCACAGATACGCAGTATTTT.

This clone was seen more than once but under ten times. This chain joins TRBV19 and TRBJ2-1; 13 nucleotides align to TRBD2. V shed 5 bases and J 9 bases; nucleotides not matched to a gene: 10. This CDR3 comprises 16 residues. From germline, CDR1 is LNHDA and CDR2 SQIVND (reference sequence). The CDR3: CASSQPGTSGIGEQFF. For the CDR3, the DNA is TGTGCCAGTAGTCAACCCGGGACTAGCGGGATAGGTGAGCAGTTCTTC.

The chain joins TRBV11-1 to TRBJ2-5, with TRBD1 matching 9 bases. TRBJ2-7 explains the end of the DNA better; the J call may be wrong. This CDR3 is 15 amino acids long. In germline, CDR1 is SGHAT, CDR2 FQDESV (reference sequence). As DNA, the CDR3 is TGTGCCAGCAGCTTCCAGCCGGGACAGGGAGGCGAGCAGTACTTC. It yields the protein CASSFQPGQGGEQYF.

The chain recombines TRBV19 with TRBJ1-4, with D perhaps TRBD1 (6 bases). Per germline, CDR1 LNHDA and CDR2 SQIVND (reference sequence). This CDR3 contains 12 residues. With 5 bases removed from V and 8 bases from J, the gap between germline ends came to 9 bases. CDR3 sequence (DNA): TGTGCCAGTAGTGGCAGGGGAGAAAAACTGTTTTTT. Residues: CASSGRGEKLFF.

A few counts support this clone. A junction end diverges from the germline sequence, so it may reflect a read error. The chain combines TRBV6-5 with TRBJ2-1, with unresolved D. This CDR3 contains 13 residues. The germline gives CDR1 MNHEY, CDR2 SVGAGI. The CDR3 DNA reads TGTGCCAGCAGTTATTCAGGATACAGTGAGCAGTTCTTC. It yields the protein CASSYSGYSEQFF.

V usage is TRBV6-5 and J usage is TRBJ2-7, with 9 bases that match TRBD1. This CDR3 is built from 15 residues. Per the germline V gene, CDR1 is MNHEY and CDR2 is SVGAGI. Trimming cost V 4 bases and J 5 bases; bases outside gene matches: 9. CDR3 sequence (DNA): TGTGCCAGCAGTTCGGGACAGGGATTTACCCACGAGCAGTACTTC. Its protein product is CASSSGQGFTHEQYF.

The V call is TRBV30, the J call TRBJ2-5; tentative D call: TRBD2 (5 bases). The assigned J gene may be wrong: the sequence end matches TRBJ2-7 better. This CDR3 is built from 14 residues. Germline CDR1 and CDR2: GTSNPN and SVGIG (reference sequence). The CDR3 protein is CAWSIGGSRREQYF. The CDR3 DNA reads TGTGCCTGGAGTATTGGCGGGTCCCGACGCGAGCAGTACTTC.

CDR3: CAWTGTGGYEQYF. CDR3 bases: TGTGCCTGGACCGGGACAGGGGGCTACGAGCAGTACTTC. This chain joins TRBV30 and TRBJ2-5, with 11 bases matching TRBD1. The J call may be faulty, since TRBJ2-7 better matches the DNA end. The CDR3 loop spans 13 amino acids. Per germline, CDR1 GTSNPN and CDR2 SVGIG (reference sequence).

The CDR3 here is CAISESGRPTDTQYF. CDR3 coding DNA: TGTGCCATCAGTGAGTCTGGCAGGCCCACAGATACGCAGTATTTT. V gene TRBV10-3 combines with J gene TRBJ2-3; D is unclear. This CDR3 comprises 15 residues. Germline V gene sequence: CDR1 ENHRY, CDR2 SYGVKD. Trimming stripped 0 bases from V and 2 bases from J, with 9 bases between.

The chain joins TRBV23-1 to TRBJ2-7; D might be TRBD1 (5 bases). TRBV23-1 is treated as an ORF (open reading frame) with a function not yet certain. The CDR3 is made up of 15 amino acids. The V end lost 3 bases, the J end lost 2 bases, and 14 bases lay between the germline ends. The CDR3 loop reads CASSQTRQRAYEQYF. The CDR3 DNA reads TGCGCCAGCAGTCAGACTCGACAGAGAGCCTACGAGCAGTACTTC.

This chain uses TRBV19 with TRBJ2-7; TRBD2 aligns across 14 bases. Germline CDR1 is LNHDA and CDR2 is SQIVND (reference sequence). The CDR3 totals 17 residues. V shed 5 bases and J 2 bases; nucleotides not matched to a gene: 8. CDR3 region: CASSPGGLAGETYEQYF. CDR3 bases: TGTGCCAGTAGTCCAGGGGGACTAGCGGGAGAGACCTACGAGCAGTACTTC.

This chain connects TRBV5-6 to TRBJ2-2; 8 bases fit TRBD2. CDR3 length: 16 amino acids. The V and J ends lost 6 bases and 3 bases, in that order; junction bases with no gene match: 10. CDR1 is SGHDT, CDR2 YYEEEE, per germline. This CDR3 is CASNLGGALYTGELFF. The CDR3 coding sequence is TGTGCCAGCAACCTCGGGGGGGCACTGTACACCGGGGAGCTGTTTTTT.

A few counts support this clone. The V gene is TRBV7-9, the J gene TRBJ2-7; D gene ambiguous. CDR1 is SEHNR and CDR2 is FQNEAQ in the germline V gene (reference sequence). V dropped 5 bases and J dropped 2 bases, with 10 bases sitting between them. CDR3 length: 13 residues. This CDR3 reads CASSGNEAYEQYF. The CDR3 nucleotides read TGTGCCAGCAGCGGAAACGAGGCCTACGAGCAGTACTTC.